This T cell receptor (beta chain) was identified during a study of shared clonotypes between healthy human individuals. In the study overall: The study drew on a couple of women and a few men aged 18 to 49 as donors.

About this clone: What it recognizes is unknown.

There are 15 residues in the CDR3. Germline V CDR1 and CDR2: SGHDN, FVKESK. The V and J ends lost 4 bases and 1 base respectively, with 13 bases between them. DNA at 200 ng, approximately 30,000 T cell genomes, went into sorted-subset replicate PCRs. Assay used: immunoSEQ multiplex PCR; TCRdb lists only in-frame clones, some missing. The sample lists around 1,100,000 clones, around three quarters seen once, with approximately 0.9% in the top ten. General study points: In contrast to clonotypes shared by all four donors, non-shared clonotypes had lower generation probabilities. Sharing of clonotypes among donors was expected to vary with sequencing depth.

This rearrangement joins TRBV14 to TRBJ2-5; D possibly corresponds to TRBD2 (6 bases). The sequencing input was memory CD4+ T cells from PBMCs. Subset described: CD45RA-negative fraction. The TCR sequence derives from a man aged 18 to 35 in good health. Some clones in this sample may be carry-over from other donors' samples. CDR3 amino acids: CASSRPGLLQETQYF. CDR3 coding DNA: TGTGCCAGCAGCCGGCCGGGACTCCTCCAAGAGACCCAGTACTTC. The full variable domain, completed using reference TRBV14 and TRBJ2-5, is EAGVTQFPSHSVIEKGQTVTLRCDPISGHDNLYWYRRVMGKEIKFLLHFVKESKQDESGMPNNRFLAERTGGTYSTLKVQPAELEDSGVYFCASSRPGLLQETQYFGPGTRLLVL.